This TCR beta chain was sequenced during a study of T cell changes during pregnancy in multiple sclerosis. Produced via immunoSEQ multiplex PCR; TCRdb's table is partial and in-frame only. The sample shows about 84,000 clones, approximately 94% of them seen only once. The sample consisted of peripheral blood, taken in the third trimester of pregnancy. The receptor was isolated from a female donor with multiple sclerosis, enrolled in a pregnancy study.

The CDR3 bases are TGTGCCAGCAGCCAAGAGTCAGGACTACAAGAGACCCAGTACTTC. The encoded protein is CASSQESGLQETQYF. The chain employs TRBV5-4 and TRBJ2-5; possible D gene TRBD2, 6 bases. The CDR3 extends over 15 amino acids. Per germline, CDR1 SGHNT and CDR2 YYREEE (reference sequence). Trimming stripped 4 bases from V and 2 bases from J, with 15 bases between.